The rows below give T cell receptor beta chains drawn from one sample of a study of vaccination effects on CD4 cells after COVID-19. Sequencing was performed with immunoSEQ multiplex PCR; in TCRdb, only in-frame clones are kept and a portion is missing. Of 35,000 to 55,000 clones listed, more than 60% are singletons. Their antigen targets remain unknown. The sample here was CD4+ T cells from PBMCs cultured with a peptide pool, taken before COVID-19 vaccination. Receptors were obtained from a human donor who had a prior SARS-CoV-2 infection. Each CDR3 is given with its conserved first and last residue. Fields, in order: D gene, CDR3 length, V gene, clone size, J gene, CDR3 protein, CDR3 DNA. A D gene is named only where the DNA matches it firmly. Expanded clones get a size class; other rows say once, few or many, or leave the size out.

D gene: TRBD2; CDR3 length: 12; V gene: TRBV6-5; clone size: NA; J gene: TRBJ2-7; CDR3 protein: CASGLVAYEQYF; CDR3 DNA: TGTGCCAGCGGACTAGTGGCCTACGAGCAGTACTTC
D gene: TRBD2; CDR3 length: 15; V gene: TRBV10-3; clone size: NA; J gene: TRBJ2-5; CDR3 protein: CAIRAGTSGFETQYF; CDR3 DNA: TGTGCCATCAGGGCCGGGACTAGCGGGTTTGAGACCCAGTACTTC
D gene: TRBD2; CDR3 length: 16; V gene: TRBV4-2; clone size: NA; J gene: TRBJ2-2; CDR3 protein: CASSQASGGNTGELFF; CDR3 DNA: TGTGCCAGCAGCCAGGCTAGCGGGGGGAACACCGGGGAGCTGTTTTTT
D gene: NA; CDR3 length: 14; V gene: TRBV7-8; clone size: NA; J gene: TRBJ1-3; CDR3 protein: CASSPGHSGNTIYF; CDR3 DNA: TGTGCCAGCAGCCCCGGGCACTCTGGAAACACCATATATTTT
D gene: NA; CDR3 length: 15; V gene: TRBV5-1; clone size: NA; J gene: TRBJ1-2; CDR3 protein: CASSLEGHPPYGYTF; CDR3 DNA: TGCGCCAGCAGCCTAGAGGGACATCCTCCCTATGGCTACACCTTC
D gene: TRBD1; CDR3 length: 14; V gene: TRBV6-5; clone size: NA; J gene: TRBJ2-3; CDR3 protein: CASKLRGRGDTQYF; CDR3 DNA: TGTGCCAGCAAATTAAGGGGGCGCGGAGATACGCAGTATTTT
D gene: TRBD1; CDR3 length: 16; V gene: TRBV9; clone size: few; J gene: TRBJ2-2; CDR3 protein: CASSPLGTGVTGELFF; CDR3 DNA: TGTGCCAGCAGCCCCCTCGGGACAGGGGTGACCGGGGAGCTGTTTTTT
D gene: NA; CDR3 length: 13; V gene: TRBV3-1/TRBV3-2; clone size: few; J gene: TRBJ2-2; CDR3 protein: CASSQGGPGELFF; CDR3 DNA: TGTGCCAGCAGCCAAGGAGGGCCCGGGGAGCTGTTTTTT
D gene: TRBD1; CDR3 length: 15; V gene: TRBV5-1; clone size: NA; J gene: TRBJ1-4; CDR3 protein: CASSLQGTTNEKLFF; CDR3 DNA: TGCGCCAGCAGCCTACAGGGGACTACTAATGAAAAACTGTTTTTT
D gene: NA; CDR3 length: 14; V gene: TRBV2; clone size: NA; J gene: TRBJ2-6; CDR3 protein: CASTYETGANVLTF; CDR3 DNA: TGTGCCAGCACTTATGAGACTGGGGCCAACGTCCTGACTTTC
D gene: TRBD1; CDR3 length: 13; V gene: TRBV11-2; clone size: NA; J gene: TRBJ2-6; CDR3 protein: CASSLEFGQGRTF; CDR3 DNA: TGTGCCAGCAGCTTAGAGTTCGGACAGGGGAGGACTTTC
D gene: TRBD1; CDR3 length: 14; V gene: TRBV2; clone size: few; J gene: TRBJ2-7; CDR3 protein: CASSEQGASYEQYF; CDR3 DNA: TGTGCCAGCAGTGAACAGGGGGCTTCCTACGAGCAGTACTTC
D gene: NA; CDR3 length: 15; V gene: TRBV5-1; clone size: few; J gene: TRBJ2-7; CDR3 protein: CASSLLGSMVYEQYF; CDR3 DNA: TGCGCCAGCAGCTTGCTAGGGTCTATGGTCTACGAGCAGTACTTC
D gene: NA; CDR3 length: 14; V gene: TRBV30; clone size: NA; J gene: TRBJ2-5; CDR3 protein: CAWSVAPRYWTQYF; CDR3 DNA: TGTGCCTGGAGTGTAGCCCCAAGGTACTGGACCCAGTACTTC
D gene: NA; CDR3 length: 19; V gene: TRBV21-1; clone size: NA; J gene: TRBJ2-6; CDR3 protein: CASSEIGTGTPSGANVLTF; CDR3 DNA: TGTGCCAGCAGCGAAATCGGGACAGGGACACCCTCTGGGGCCAACGTCCTGACTTTC
D gene: NA; CDR3 length: 15; V gene: TRBV6-2/TRBV6-3; clone size: NA; J gene: TRBJ1-1; CDR3 protein: CASSRRATLGTEAFF; CDR3 DNA: TGTGCCAGCAGCCGAAGGGCTACGCTAGGCACTGAAGCTTTCTTT
D gene: TRBD2; CDR3 length: 14; V gene: TRBV6-5; clone size: NA; J gene: TRBJ2-7; CDR3 protein: CATRPGEGWYEQYF; CDR3 DNA: TGTGCCACGCGACCGGGGGAGGGCTGGTACGAGCAGTACTTC
D gene: TRBD1; CDR3 length: 16; V gene: TRBV14; clone size: NA; J gene: TRBJ1-1; CDR3 protein: CASSPRGRWLWTEAFF; CDR3 DNA: TGTGCCAGCAGCCCGAGGGGGCGTTGGCTGTGGACTGAAGCTTTCTTT
D gene: NA; CDR3 length: 17; V gene: TRBV5-1; clone size: NA; J gene: TRBJ1-2; CDR3 protein: CASSLNGRAATNYGYTF; CDR3 DNA: TGCGCCAGCAGCTTGAATGGCAGGGCCGCTACCAACTATGGCTACACCTTC
D gene: NA; CDR3 length: 14; V gene: TRBV11-3; clone size: few; J gene: TRBJ2-7; CDR3 protein: CASSLGASSYEQYF; CDR3 DNA: TGTGCCAGCAGCTTGGGGGCGAGCTCCTACGAGCAGTACTTC
D gene: NA; CDR3 length: 16; V gene: TRBV4-3; clone size: NA; J gene: TRBJ2-7; CDR3 protein: CASSQRWSGDTHEQYF; CDR3 DNA: TGCGCCAGCAGCCAAAGATGGTCGGGGGATACCCACGAGCAGTACTTC
D gene: NA; CDR3 length: 15; V gene: TRBV9; clone size: NA; J gene: TRBJ2-3; CDR3 protein: CASSQRGEGTDTQYF; CDR3 DNA: TGTGCCAGCAGCCAAAGGGGTGAGGGCACAGATACGCAGTATTTT
D gene: NA; CDR3 length: 11; V gene: TRBV19; clone size: few; J gene: TRBJ1-2; CDR3 protein: CASSAGGGYTF; CDR3 DNA: TGTGCCAGTAGTGCGGGTGGGGGCTACACCTTC
D gene: TRBD1; CDR3 length: 14; V gene: TRBV5-1; clone size: NA; J gene: TRBJ1-2; CDR3 protein: CASSFSDRDYGYTF; CDR3 DNA: TGCGCCAGCAGCTTTTCCGACAGGGACTATGGCTACACCTTC
D gene: NA; CDR3 length: 14; V gene: TRBV5-1; clone size: NA; J gene: TRBJ2-1; CDR3 protein: CASSLTSGGDEQFF; CDR3 DNA: TGCGCCAGCAGCTTGACCTCAGGCGGGGATGAGCAGTTCTTC
D gene: NA; CDR3 length: 15; V gene: TRBV11-3; clone size: NA; J gene: TRBJ2-7; CDR3 protein: CASSLFPGPRYEQYF; CDR3 DNA: TGTGCCAGCAGCTTATTCCCAGGCCCCCGTTACGAGCAGTACTTC
D gene: NA; CDR3 length: 14; V gene: TRBV3-1/TRBV3-2; clone size: NA; J gene: TRBJ1-3; CDR3 protein: CASSQPGAGNTIYF; CDR3 DNA: TGTGCCAGCAGCCAGCCAGGGGCCGGAAACACCATATATTTT
D gene: NA; CDR3 length: 12; V gene: TRBV6-6; clone size: NA; J gene: TRBJ1-2; CDR3 protein: CASTAPGDGYTF; CDR3 DNA: TGTGCCAGCACCGCCCCGGGGGACGGCTACACCTTC
D gene: TRBD1; CDR3 length: 16; V gene: TRBV5-1; clone size: few; J gene: TRBJ1-2; CDR3 protein: CASSPDTTGRDYGYTF; CDR3 DNA: TGCGCCAGCAGCCCGGACACGACAGGGCGGGACTATGGCTACACCTTC
D gene: TRBD1; CDR3 length: 15; V gene: TRBV4-2; clone size: NA; J gene: TRBJ1-4; CDR3 protein: CASSQGDREAEKLFF; CDR3 DNA: TGTGCCAGCAGCCAAGGAGACAGGGAGGCTGAAAAACTGTTTTTT
D gene: NA; CDR3 length: 17; V gene: TRBV12-5; clone size: NA; J gene: TRBJ2-7; CDR3 protein: CASHRGAGPINIYEQYF; CDR3 DNA: TGTGCTAGCCATAGGGGGGCAGGGCCGATAAACATATACGAGCAGTACTTC
D gene: NA; CDR3 length: 13; V gene: TRBV6-9; clone size: once; J gene: TRBJ2-1; CDR3 protein: CASTLLEENEQFF; CDR3 DNA: TGTGCCAGCACCCTACTAGAAGAGAATGAGCAGTTCTTC